The 25 T cell receptor beta chains below come from one sample, sequenced in a study of tumor-infiltrating lymphocytes in oesophageal squamous cell carcinoma. TCRdb used MiXCR to reprocess the PCR reads, holding one entry per CDR3 protein. The profile covers nearly 11,000 distinct CDR3 sequences, with 40% to 65% appearing a single time and 19% taken by the ten largest. The sequencing sample was made of esophageal tumor tissue. These receptors all come from a female donor with esophageal squamous cell carcinoma.

This clonotype is a singleton in its sample. The chain employs TRBV7-4 and TRBJ2-3; TRBD2 might be the D (5 bases). CDR1 and CDR2 from the germline V gene are SGHVT and SQSDAQ. V lost 11 bases and J 4 bases, leaving 16 bases between the germline ends. This CDR3 spans 13 amino acids. CDR3 DNA: TGTGCCCAGGACTCCCTCGAGTCAGATACGCAGTATTTT. Translating it yields CAQDSLESDTQYF.

This clonotype appeared a few times. The chain has TRBV7-2 and TRBJ2-3; D is unclear. The germline gives CDR1 SGHTA, CDR2 FQGNSA. CDR3 length: 13 residues. V was shortened by 4 bases and J by 3 bases, with 8 bases between the two germline ends. Here the CDR3 DNA reads TGTGCCAGCAGCTGGGATGTGACAGATACGCAGTATTTT. Translating it yields CASSWDVTDTQYF.

By share, this clonotype ranks as medium-sized. The chain combines TRBV7-3 with TRBJ2-1; D might be TRBD1 or TRBD2, each matching 5 bases. The CDR3 runs to 15 residues. V was clipped by 2 bases and J by 3 bases, with 11 bases between them. Germline CDR1 is SGHTA and CDR2 is FQGTGA. The CDR3 here is CASSLGGSVYNEQFF. The CDR3 DNA reads TGTGCCAGCAGCTTAGGGGGTTCCGTCTACAATGAGCAGTTCTTC.

This chain uses TRBV7-6 with TRBJ1-1, with a tentative D call TRBD2 (5 bases). The J call may not be correct, given that the DNA end is closer to TRBJ2-2. This CDR3 contains 15 residues. Germline CDR1 and CDR2: SGHVS and FNYEAQ. The DNA of the CDR3 is TGTGCCAGCAGCTGGACTTTGGGGTCCGCCGGGGAGCTGTTTTTT. Protein sequence: CASSWTLGSAGELFF.

V usage is TRBV28 and J usage is TRBJ2-7; TRBD1 aligns across 11 bases. The J call could be wrong; TRBJ2-4 is a better fit for the DNA end. The CDR3 has 14 amino acids. The germline V gene encodes CDR1 MDHEN and CDR2 SYDVKM. CDR3 amino acids: CASSEDRGLNIQYF. The CDR3 DNA reads as TGTGCCAGCAGTGAGGACAGGGGGCTAAACATTCAGTACTTC.

Ten or more counts support this clonotype. This may come from a read error, since a much larger clone is one base off. V is TRBV7-9 and J is TRBJ2-7; TRBD2 is a possible D gene (5 bases). The ends were cut back, 0 bases at V and 7 bases at J, with 13 bases in the middle. The V gene's germline CDR1 is SEHNR and CDR2 FQNEAQ (reference sequence). This CDR3 is built from 14 residues. CDR3 sequence reads: CASSLAGAGNEQYF. CDR3 DNA: TGTGCCAGCAGCTTAGCGGGAGCCGGCAATGAGCAGTACTTC.

The gene calls are TRBV6-5 and TRBJ2-7; 16 bases map to TRBD2. The DNA matches TRBJ2-1 better at its end, which makes the J call doubtful. This CDR3 is built from 16 residues. Germline V gene data show CDR1 as MNHEY and CDR2 as SVGAGI. In DNA form, the CDR3 reads TGTGCCAGCAGTCTGGGGACTAGCGGGAGGGAATATGAGCAGTTCTTC. This gives the protein CASSLGTSGREYEQFF.

The gene calls are TRBV7-2 and TRBJ2-1, with 7 bases lining up with TRBD2. V lost 0 bases, J lost 7 bases, and 9 bases stayed unmatched. This CDR3 contains 16 residues. Germline assignment: CDR1 SGHTA and CDR2 FQGNSA. The CDR3 here is CASSLAGGSRGNEQFF. Written as DNA, the CDR3 is TGTGCCAGCAGCTTAGCGGGAGGGTCTCGGGGGAATGAGCAGTTCTTC.

The V call is TRBV7-3, the J call TRBJ2-1, with D unclear. The CDR3 consists of 12 residues. The V gene's germline CDR1 is SGHTA and CDR2 FQGTGA. The V and J ends lost 4 bases and 5 bases respectively, with 6 bases between them. CDR3 protein: CASSSTHNEQFF. The CDR3 DNA reads TGTGCCAGCAGCTCAACTCACAATGAGCAGTTCTTC. Combining the CDR3 with reference TRBV7-3 and TRBJ2-1 gives the whole variable domain GAGVSQTPSNKVTEKGKYVELRCDPISGHTALYWYRQSLGQGPEFLIYFQGTGAADDSGLPNDRFFAVRPEGSVSTLKIQRTERGDSAVYLCASSSTHNEQFFGPGTRLTVL.

V gene TRBV6-1 combines with J gene TRBJ2-7, with a tentative D call TRBD1 (5 bases). The V end lost 5 bases, the J end lost 3 bases, and 11 bases lay between the germline ends. This CDR3 region has 13 residues. The germline CDR1 and CDR2 sequences are MNHNS and SASEGT. CDR3 sequence: CASSSARVYEQYF. The CDR3 nucleotides are TGTGCCAGCAGTTCTGCCAGGGTCTACGAGCAGTACTTC.

This clonotype was detected a few times. The chain employs TRBV7-6 and TRBJ1-1; weak D call: TRBD1 (6 bases). The CDR3 has 14 amino acids. CDR1 SGHVS and CDR2 FNYEAQ come from the germline V gene. Trimming stripped 0 bases from V and 5 bases from J, with 10 bases between. The CDR3 reads CASSLAGAKTEAFF. As DNA, the CDR3 is TGTGCCAGCAGCTTAGCGGGGGCGAAAACTGAAGCTTTCTTT.

This clonotype was picked up many times. At one end, the junction sequence differs from germline, possibly due to a read error. The chain combines TRBV7-7 with TRBJ2-3; D is unresolved. The germline gives CDR1 SSHAT, CDR2 FNYEAQ (reference sequence). The CDR3 has 13 amino acids. The DNA of the CDR3 is TGTGCTAGCAGCTTAAGCGGCACAGATACGCAGTATTTT. This sequence encodes CASSLSGTDTQYF. The full variable domain, its missing parts supplied by reference TRBV7-7 and TRBJ2-3, is GAGVSQSPRYKVTKRGQDVTLRCDPISSHATLYWYQQALGQGPEFLTYFNYEAQPDKSGLPSDRFSAERPEGSISTLTIQRTEQRDSAMYRCASSLSGTDTQYFGPGTRLTVL.

This clonotype has just one count. The V gene is TRBV6-8, the J gene TRBJ2-1, with 11 bases lining up with TRBD2. Germline trimming cut 6 bases from V and 6 bases from J; bases unmatched to any gene: 7. The V gene's germline CDR1 is MNHGY and CDR2 SAAAGT. The CDR3 runs 15 residues. CDR3 nucleotide sequence: TGTGCCAGCAGCCTGACTAGCGGGATGGTCAATGAGCAGTTCTTC. The encoded protein is CASSLTSGMVNEQFF.

Regarding this clonotype: A much larger clone differs from this one at a single base, so this may be a read error. This chain joins TRBV28 and TRBJ2-4; D is perhaps TRBD1 (5 bases). The last part of the DNA fits TRBJ2-1 better; the J call may be wrong. Germline V lookup: CDR1 MDHEN, CDR2 SYDVKM. The CDR3 is made up of 13 amino acids. The CDR3 DNA follows: TGTGCCAGCACAACAGGTTACTCCTACGAGCAGTTCTTC. The encoded protein is CASTTGYSYEQFF.

A word on this clonotype: At one of its ends the junction is not consistent with the germline gene, which may arise from a read error. This chain joins TRBV5-3 and TRBJ2-1; TRBD2 aligns across 11 bases. TRBV5-3 is sorted into the ORF group, with uncertain function. The CDR3 is 17 residues long. CDR3 DNA: TGTGCCAGCAGCTTGAATAGCGGGGGGGCCCTATACAATGAGCAGTTCTTC. As protein: CASSLNSGGALYNEQFF.

To note about this clonotype: A junction boundary mismatches the germline segment, possibly from a read error. This rearrangement joins TRBV6-1 to TRBJ2-1, with 10 bases aligning to TRBD2. The CDR3 is made up of 14 amino acids. Germline CDR1 and CDR2: MNHNS and SASEGT. DNA of the CDR3: TGTGCCAGCAGGGAAGCGGGAGGGCCGGTAGAGCAGTTCTTC. Amino acid sequence: CASREAGGPVEQFF.

This clonotype is categorized as medium-sized. DNA for the CDR3: TGCGCCAGCAGTGAACTGGGACTAGCGGTCTCCTACAATGAGCAGTTCTTC. Protein product: CASSELGLAVSYNEQFF. This chain uses TRBV10-2 with TRBJ2-1, with 11 positions matching TRBD2. The CDR3 sequence is 17 residues long. Unmatched junction bases numbered 4, after V lost 3 bases and J lost 0 bases. Germline V CDR1 and CDR2: WSHSY, SAAADI.

By its share, this clonotype is medium-sized (0.01 to 0.1%). The chain carries TRBV7-8 and TRBJ1-1; 8 bases fit TRBD1. The CDR3 has 14 amino acids. Germline V gene data show CDR1 as SGHVS and CDR2 as FQNEAQ. V lost 5 bases, J lost 1 base, and 3 bases stayed unmatched. In DNA, the CDR3 is TGTGCCAGCAGCACAGACAGGGGGAACACTGAAGCTTTCTTT. It is translated as CASSTDRGNTEAFF. The full variable domain, its missing parts supplied by reference TRBV7-8 and TRBJ1-1, is GAGVSQSPRYKVAKRGQDVALRCDPISGHVSLFWYQQALGQGPEFLTYFQNEAQLDKSGLPSDRFFAERPEGSVSTLKIQRTQQEDSAVYLCASSTDRGNTEAFFGQGTRLTVV.

On this clonotype itself: This clone may be a read error of a much larger clone one base away. The chain combines TRBV19 with TRBJ2-5, with 9 bases matching TRBD1. This CDR3 is 15 amino acids long. V dropped 6 bases and J dropped 11; count of bases not matched to a gene: 16. Germline V gene lookup returns CDR1 LNHDA and CDR2 SQIVND (reference sequence). As DNA, the CDR3 is TGTGCCAGTAGCCCCACAGGGGGCGCGTACAATGAGCAGTACTTC. Translation gives CASSPTGGAYNEQYF. Full variable domain (outside the CDR3, taken from reference TRBV19 and TRBJ2-5): DGGITQSPKYLFRKEGQNVTLSCEQNLNHDAMYWYRQDPGQGLRLIYYSQIVNDFQKGDIAEGYSVSREKKESFPLTVTSAQKNPTAFYLCASSPTGGAYNEQYFGPGTRLLVL.

The chain carries TRBV28 and TRBJ2-7; D is undetermined. The length of the CDR3 is 15 residues. V was trimmed by 2 bases and J by 2 bases, leaving 13 bases between them. Germline V lookup: CDR1 MDHEN, CDR2 SYDVKM. This chain's CDR3 is CASSLPAGIPYEQYF. CDR3 bases: TGTGCCAGCAGTTTACCTGCAGGCATTCCCTACGAGCAGTACTTC.

The chain uses TRBV7-3 and TRBJ2-1; 9 bases align to TRBD1. Trimming at V came to 1 base and at J to 4 bases, leaving 5 bases not matched to a gene. This CDR3 is 16 amino acids long. Germline CDR1 and CDR2: SGHTA and FQGTGA. The CDR3 spells CASSLIGGQGYNEQFF. The CDR3 DNA sequence: TGTGCCAGCAGCTTAATAGGTGGACAGGGGTACAATGAGCAGTTCTTC.

The chain is built from TRBV2 and TRBJ1-5; D perhaps matches TRBD1 (6 bases). The CDR3 is 15 amino acids. The germline V and J ends were trimmed by 3 bases and 6 bases, with 15 bases remaining between them. Germline V gene sequence: CDR1 SNHLY, CDR2 FYNNEI. This CDR3 is CASSEESTGTQPQHF. In DNA form, the CDR3 reads TGTGCCAGCAGTGAGGAAAGTACAGGGACTCAGCCCCAGCATTTT. Full variable domain (outside the CDR3, taken from reference TRBV2 and TRBJ1-5): EPEVTQTPSHQVTQMGQEVILRCVPISNHLYFYWYRQILGQKVEFLVSFYNNEISEKSEIFDDQFSVERPDGSNFTLKIRSTKLEDSAMYFCASSEESTGTQPQHFGDGTRLSIL.

This chain's CDR3 is CASSPDRGNQPQHF. DNA for the CDR3: TGTGCCAGCAGTCCGGACAGGGGAAATCAGCCCCAGCATTTT. The rearrangement joins TRBV2 to TRBJ1-5, with 9 bases fitting TRBD1. V lost 5 bases and J lost 4; bases outside the gene matches: 3. Germline CDR1 and CDR2: SNHLY and FYNNEI. The CDR3 runs to 14 residues.

This clonotype is medium-sized in the sample. The chain recombines TRBV11-3 with TRBJ2-1; 8 bases match TRBD1. The germline V gene encodes CDR1 SGHNT and CDR2 YENEEA. Trimming took 1 base from V and 3 from J; bases not matched to a gene: 2. This CDR3 is built from 15 residues. As DNA, the CDR3 is TGTGCCAGCAGCTTAGGACAGGGGAGCTACAATGAGCAGTTCTTC. This translates into CASSLGQGSYNEQFF.

The V call is TRBV9, the J call TRBJ2-3, with D unresolved. The DNA end lines up better with TRBJ2-5; the J call may be wrong. Germline V gives CDR1 SGDLS, CDR2 YYNGEE. This CDR3 has 16 amino acids. Written as DNA, the CDR3 is TGTGCCAGCAGCGTGACCGGATTGGGCTCCGAAGAGACCCAGTACTTC. Translating gives CASSVTGLGSEETQYF.